The clone carrying this T cell receptor beta chain appeared a single time. Its antigen is unidentified. The data derive from a study of cytomegalovirus exposure and HLA in healthy donors. Study background: Among roughly 180 million T cells, an earlier analysis found 117 million unique TCR beta sequences. Findings and caveats of the study: In a later analysis, TCR beta V- and J-gene trimming was associated with a missense DCLRE1C variant.

J gave up 4 bases and V 3 bases, and 6 bases lay outside the gene matches. The CDR3 has 15 residues. CDR1 and CDR2 from the germline V gene are LGHNA and YSLEER. The primer mix had 60 Vbeta and 13 Jbeta primers. Repertoires were generated with immunoSEQ multiplex PCR, while TCRdb's copy carries only in-frame clones and drops some. Of under 200,000 clones in the sample, around three quarters were seen once. The sequencing input was PBMCs. The sequence came from a woman younger than 45 in good health and CMV-seronegative. This chain links TRBV4-3 with TRBJ2-7; 10 bases agree with TRBD1. The CDR3 nucleotides read TGCGCCAGCAGCCACAAACCGGGACAGGGGTACGAGCAGTACTTC. Translating gives CASSHKPGQGYEQYF.